A single sample is the source of the 10 T cell receptor beta chains below, sequenced in a study of cytomegalovirus exposure and HLA in healthy donors. PCR amplification relied on 60 Vbeta primers (plus 13 Jbeta primers). Assay used: immunoSEQ multiplex PCR; TCRdb lists only in-frame clones, some missing. The repertoire holds 150,000 to 200,000 clones, with 68% as singletons. The specimen sequenced was PBMCs. These receptor sequences come from a man aged 45-65 years in good health and CMV-seronegative.

This clone was seen a handful of times. The chain couples TRBV6-1 to TRBJ2-7, with D tentatively TRBD1 (5 bases). Germline assignment: CDR1 MNHNS and CDR2 SASEGT. The CDR3 has 15 amino acids. The ends were cut back, 3 bases at V and 5 bases at J, with 17 bases in the middle. The CDR3, as DNA: TGTGCCAGCAGTGAGGGGCCCAGCCTCGTGGACGAGCAGTACTTC. Translated, it gives CASSEGPSLVDEQYF.

This clone has just one count. J is TRBJ1-2 and V is TRBV4-2, with TRBD1 as a possible D gene (5 bases). The V and J ends lost 5 bases and 4 bases respectively, with 20 bases between them. CDR1 and CDR2 (germline): LGHNA, YNFKEQ. CDR3 length: 16 residues. The CDR3 DNA reads TGTGCCAGCAGCAGAAGTAGGGGCAGCTTACTCTATGGCTACACCTTC. It encodes CASSRSRGSLLYGYTF.

The V and J genes are TRBV20-1 and TRBJ2-3; D remains ambiguous. CDR1 and CDR2 from the germline V gene are DFQATT and SNEGSKA (reference sequence). Trimming pared 6 bases from V and 2 bases from J, leaving 6 bases between. This CDR3 is 11 amino acids long. CDR3 in DNA: TGCAGTGCCCTAGACACAGATACGCAGTATTTT. As protein: CSALDTDTQYF.

V usage is TRBV2 and J usage is TRBJ2-7; 8 bases are shared with TRBD2. The CDR3 covers 15 residues. Germline CDR1 is SNHLY and CDR2 is FYNNEI. With 1 base clipped from V and 0 bases from J, the junction kept 2 bases outside the gene matches. CDR3 sequence (DNA): TGTGCCAGCAGTGAAGGCGGGGGGAGCTCCTACGAGCAGTACTTC. Translating it yields CASSEGGGSSYEQYF. Looking up the rest from reference TRBV2 and TRBJ2-7 gives the full variable domain: EPEVTQTPSHQVTQMGQEVILRCVPISNHLYFYWYRQILGQKVEFLVSFYNNEISEKSEIFDDQFSVERPDGSNFTLKIRSTKLEDSAMYFCASSEGGGSSYEQYFGPGTRLTVT.

This sequence joins TRBV5-4 and TRBJ1-6, with D possibly TRBD1 on 5 matching bases. CDR3 length: 14 amino acids. CDR1 and CDR2 (germline): SGHNT, YYREEE (reference sequence). Trimming removed 9 bases from V and 3 bases from J, with 13 bases in between. CDR3 coding DNA: TGTGCCACTTACCCGCAGGGCTATAATTCACCCCTCCACTTT. It specifies CATYPQGYNSPLHF.

The V gene is TRBV5-1, the J gene TRBJ2-7; 7 bases agree with TRBD1. Germline assignment: CDR1 SGHRS and CDR2 YFSETQ. V shed 0 bases, J shed 3 bases, and the junction held 9 bases outside the gene matches. The CDR3 is made up of 16 amino acids. The CDR3 DNA reads TGCGCCAGCAGCTTGGCAGGGGACAGCCTTCTCTACGAGCAGTACTTC. Amino acid sequence: CASSLAGDSLLYEQYF.

This chain joins TRBV29-1 and TRBJ2-7; D is possibly TRBD1 (6 bases). In germline, CDR1 is SQVTM, CDR2 ANQGSEA. Trimming cost V 6 bases and J 0 bases, with 12 bases left between them. CDR3 length: 13 amino acids. CDR3 coding DNA: TGCAGCGTCGGGACACAGGGCTCCTACGAGCAGTACTTC. Translation gives CSVGTQGSYEQYF.

The V gene is TRBV5-1, the J gene TRBJ2-3; no reliable D call. The V end lost 4 bases, the J end lost 2 bases, and 14 bases lay between the germline ends. This CDR3 has 15 amino acids. CDR1 and CDR2 (germline): SGHRS, YFSETQ. The CDR3 DNA is TGCGCCAGCAGCCGGGTGGCGGATTTCACAGATACGCAGTATTTT. As protein: CASSRVADFTDTQYF.

The V gene is TRBV11-3, the J gene TRBJ2-5, with D perhaps TRBD2 (6 bases). Germline V gene sequence: CDR1 SGHNT, CDR2 YENEEA. The CDR3 is made up of 12 amino acids. Trimming took 6 bases from V and 5 from J, leaving 10 bases between them. The CDR3 protein is CASSRGYETQYF. For the CDR3, the DNA is TGTGCCAGCAGTCGGGGGTATGAGACCCAGTACTTC.

The chain uses TRBV19 and TRBJ2-7, with 12 nucleotides matching TRBD1. The CDR3 has 15 residues. V lost 6 bases to trimming and J lost 4 bases; unmatched junction nucleotides: 7. CDR1 is LNHDA, CDR2 SQIVND, per germline (reference sequence). CDR3 loop: CASSRDRGRIYEQYF. CDR3 sequence (DNA): TGTGCCAGTAGCCGGGACAGGGGGCGAATTTACGAGCAGTACTTC.